Below are 3 T cell receptor beta chains sequenced from a single sample in a study of regulatory and conventional T cells in breast cancer. TCRdb re-derived calls from the PCR reads in MiXCR, one entry per CDR3 protein. The sample contains roughly 16,000 distinct CDR3 sequences, about 32% of which appear only once. Source material: conventional T cells from blood. These receptors were obtained from a female donor in good health.

About this clonotype itself: One junction end disagrees with the germline gene, perhaps due to a read error. V is TRBV20-1 and J is TRBJ1-1, with D perhaps TRBD1 (6 bases). CDR1 is DFQATT, CDR2 SNEGSKA, per germline (reference sequence). The CDR3 is 14 residues long. The CDR3 reads CSARAGHLRTEALF. The DNA of the CDR3 is TGCAGTGCTAGAGCGGGACATTTAAGGACTGAAGCTCTCTTT.

The chain has TRBV20-1 and TRBJ1-2; perhaps TRBD1 as D (6 bases). Germline V gives CDR1 DFQATT, CDR2 SNEGSKA (reference sequence). The CDR3 is 13 residues long. The V end lost 2 bases, the J end lost 8 bases, and 15 bases lay between the germline ends. Here the CDR3 DNA reads TGCAGTGCTAGATCCAGGGGACGTCCAGGCTACACCTTC. Translation gives CSARSRGRPGYTF.

This clonotype has more than one count but fewer than ten. A read error may explain this, as a much larger clone is one base away. The rearrangement uses TRBV11-3 and TRBJ2-1; D is perhaps TRBD1 or TRBD2 (5 bases each). CDR3 length: 14 residues. Germline CDR1 is SGHNT and CDR2 is YENEEA. CDR3 DNA: TGTGCCAGCAGCGCAGGTGGGACGAACAATGAGCAGTCCTTC. Translation: CASSAGGTNNEQSF. The full variable domain, with the rest looked up from reference TRBV11-3 and TRBJ2-1, is EAGVVQSPRYKIIEKKQPVAFWCNPISGHNTLYWYLQNLGQGPELLIRYENEEAVDDSQLPKDRFSAERLKGVDSTLKIQPAELGDSAVYLCASSAGGTNNEQSFGPGTRLTVL.